The 32 T cell receptor beta chains below come from one sample, sequenced in a study of technical replicates of blood from several donors. The method was immunoSEQ multiplex PCR; TCRdb's version includes in-frame clones alone and lacks a portion of them. The sample yields tens of thousands of clones, 91% seen once. The material sequenced was T cells isolated from PBMCs. These receptors all stem from a human donor in good health. Some clones in this sample may be carry-over from other donors' samples.

The chain uses TRBV2 and TRBJ2-5, with D perhaps matching TRBD1 (5 bases). The CDR3 sequence is 16 residues long. V lost 6 bases and J 3 bases, leaving 20 bases between the germline ends. Germline V gene data show CDR1 as SNHLY and CDR2 as FYNNEI. This chain's CDR3 is CASRSTTAAWEETQYF. CDR3 sequence (DNA): TGTGCCAGCAGATCCACGACAGCCGCTTGGGAAGAGACCCAGTACTTC.

The rearrangement links TRBV7-3 to TRBJ2-7, with D perhaps matching TRBD2 (5 bases). CDR3 size: 12 residues. Germline V gene data show CDR1 as SGHTA and CDR2 as FQGTGA. Between the trimmed V and J ends, which lost 4 bases and 3 bases, there was a span of 7 bases. The DNA of the CDR3 is TGTGCCAGCAGCTACGGGATCTACGAGCAGTACTTC. Residues: CASSYGIYEQYF.

The chain has TRBV19 and TRBJ2-3; the D gene is possibly TRBD2 (5 bases). With 4 bases removed from V and 3 bases from J, the gap between germline ends came to 23 bases. The CDR3 totals 18 residues. Germline assignment: CDR1 LNHDA and CDR2 SQIVND (reference sequence). The CDR3 DNA reads as TGTGCCAGTAGTACACTAGGAGTCGCGCCCCAGCTAACAGATACGCAGTATTTT. Amino acids: CASSTLGVAPQLTDTQYF. Looking up the rest from reference TRBV19 and TRBJ2-3 gives the full variable domain: DGGITQSPKYLFRKEGQNVTLSCEQNLNHDAMYWYRQDPGQGLRLIYYSQIVNDFQKGDIAEGYSVSREKKESFPLTVTSAQKNPTAFYLCASSTLGVAPQLTDTQYFGPGTRLTVL.

The genes are TRBV19 and TRBJ1-2; the match to TRBD1 covers 9 bases. The CDR3 runs 15 residues. V lost 6 bases and J lost 2; bases outside the gene matches: 7. CDR1 is LNHDA and CDR2 is SQIVND in the germline V gene (reference sequence). CDR3 residues: CASRREDRGNYGYTF. The CDR3, as DNA: TGTGCCAGTAGGAGGGAGGACAGGGGCAACTATGGCTACACCTTC.

The gene calls are TRBV10-3 and TRBJ2-3, with 8 bases that match TRBD2. The CDR3 is 19 residues long. With V trimmed by 3 bases and J by 0 bases, 14 bases remained unmatched. Germline values: CDR1 ENHRY, CDR2 SYGVKD. Written as DNA, the CDR3 is TGTGCCATCAGTGACGGGACAAGCGGGGGACGCCTCAGCACAGATACGCAGTATTTT. Encoded protein: CAISDGTSGGRLSTDTQYF.

The V gene is TRBV19, the J gene TRBJ1-5; a weak D match, TRBD1 (5 bases). The ends were cut back, 4 bases at V and 8 bases at J, with 15 bases in the middle. Germline V gene lookup returns CDR1 LNHDA and CDR2 SQIVND (reference sequence). There are 14 residues in the CDR3. The CDR3: CASSTSPRGEPQHF. The CDR3 nucleotides are TGTGCCAGTAGTACTTCACCCCGGGGGGAGCCCCAGCATTTT.

The chain couples TRBV4-1 to TRBJ1-2, with D unresolved. The V end was cut by 1 base, the J end by 5 bases, with 11 bases between. The CDR3 is 14 residues long. Germline values: CDR1 MGHRA, CDR2 YSYEKL. CDR3 coding DNA: TGCGCCAGCAGCCAAGTCGGGCGGGAGTATGGCTACACCTTC. Translation gives CASSQVGREYGYTF.

The chain links TRBV29-1 to TRBJ2-5; D is perhaps TRBD1 (6 bases). CDR1 is SQVTM and CDR2 is ANQGSEA in the germline V gene. The CDR3 length is 13 residues. The V end was cut by 4 bases, the J end by 2 bases, with 11 bases between. CDR3 loop: CSVVPGTQETQYF. DNA of the CDR3: TGCAGCGTTGTCCCTGGGACACAAGAGACCCAGTACTTC.

The chain recombines TRBV5-4 with TRBJ2-7, with 9 bases lining up with TRBD1. This CDR3 region has 13 residues. J was trimmed by 4 bases and V by 4 bases; bases with no gene match: 3. The germline V gene encodes CDR1 SGHNT and CDR2 YYREEE (reference sequence). This CDR3 is CASSGTGSYEQYF. DNA for the CDR3: TGTGCCAGCAGCGGGACAGGGTCGTACGAGCAGTACTTC.

The chain carries TRBV5-1 and TRBJ1-5; D perhaps matches TRBD1 (5 bases). The V gene's germline CDR1 is SGHRS and CDR2 YFSETQ. V shed 7 bases and J shed 2 bases, with 13 bases lying between them. This CDR3 region has 14 residues. CDR3 residues: CASSLSGGNQPQHF. DNA of the CDR3: TGCGCCAGCTCCCTTTCGGGGGGCAATCAGCCCCAGCATTTT. Drawing the rest from reference TRBV5-1 and TRBJ1-5, the complete variable domain is KAGVTQTPRYLIKTRGQQVTLSCSPISGHRSVSWYQQTPGQGLQFLFEYFSETQRNKGNFPGRFSGRQFSNSRSEMNVSTLELGDSALYLCASSLSGGNQPQHFGDGTRLSIL.

V usage is TRBV6-5 and J usage is TRBJ2-7; 12 bases are shared with TRBD1. This CDR3 contains 15 residues. The V gene's germline CDR1 is MNHEY and CDR2 SVGAGI. Losses at the gene ends were 2 bases for V and 6 bases for J; bases not matched to a gene: 5. CDR3 residues: CASSYQGQGAREQYF. The CDR3 DNA is TGTGCCAGCAGTTACCAGGGACAGGGGGCGCGCGAGCAGTACTTC.

The chain employs TRBV29-1 and TRBJ2-1; perhaps TRBD1 as D (6 bases). Trimming pared 3 bases from V and 2 bases from J, leaving 14 bases between. Germline V lookup: CDR1 SQVTM, CDR2 ANQGSEA. The CDR3 loop spans 15 amino acids. This CDR3 is CSVEFSGQPYNEQFF. CDR3 DNA: TGCAGCGTTGAGTTCTCCGGACAGCCCTACAATGAGCAGTTCTTC.

The chain has TRBV27 and TRBJ2-1; 7 nucleotides agree with TRBD1. Germline assignment: CDR1 MNHEY and CDR2 SMNVEV (reference sequence). The CDR3 has 14 residues. The J segment lost 9 bases and the V segment lost 5 bases, leaving 10 bases of the junction unmatched. CDR3 bases: TGTGCCAGCAGTGGGGACAGTGGCCTATTTGAGCAGTTCTTC. Amino acid sequence: CASSGDSGLFEQFF.

This clone was counted once. The V call is TRBV10-2, the J call TRBJ2-7; 8 bases fit TRBD1. V trimming: 5 bases; J trimming: 3 bases; junction bases outside the gene matches: 6. The germline V gene has CDR1 WSHSY and CDR2 SAAADI. This CDR3 spans 14 amino acids. The CDR3 DNA is TGCGCCAGCAGTCAGACAGGGGCCGACTACGAGCAGTACTTC. As protein: CASSQTGADYEQYF.

CDR3: CASNIDRVKGNTEAFF. As DNA, the CDR3 is TGTGCCAGCAATATCGACAGGGTTAAGGGGAACACTGAAGCTTTCTTT. The rearrangement joins TRBV2 to TRBJ1-1; the match to TRBD1 covers 7 bases. The J segment lost 1 base and the V segment lost 7 bases, leaving 12 bases of the junction unmatched. Per germline, CDR1 SNHLY and CDR2 FYNNEI. This CDR3 has 16 residues.

This chain links TRBV10-2 with TRBJ2-5; maybe TRBD2 (6 bases). The CDR3 spans 14 residues. Between the trimmed V and J ends, which lost 4 bases and 3 bases, there was a span of 12 bases. The germline V gene has CDR1 WSHSY and CDR2 SAAADI. The CDR3 nucleotides are TGCGCCAGCAGTGTGCGGGACTTGAAAGAGACCCAGTACTTC. It is translated as CASSVRDLKETQYF.

The chain has TRBV28 and TRBJ1-1; TRBD1 matches at 8 bases. The CDR3 is made up of 15 amino acids. The J segment lost 0 bases and the V segment lost 3 bases, leaving 3 bases of the junction unmatched. CDR1 is MDHEN and CDR2 is SYDVKM in the germline V gene. CDR3 residues: CASSLTGEMNTEAFF. The CDR3 bases are TGTGCCAGCAGTTTGACAGGGGAAATGAACACTGAAGCTTTCTTT.

The CDR3 is CASSNYQGAGELFF. The CDR3 region has the DNA TGTGCCAGCAGTAATTATCAGGGGGCCGGGGAGCTGTTTTTT. The V and J genes are TRBV27 and TRBJ2-2; 7 positions agree with TRBD1. Germline CDR1 reads MNHEY; CDR2 reads SMNVEV (reference sequence). The CDR3 runs 14 residues. V lost 5 bases to trimming and J lost 6 bases; unmatched junction nucleotides: 6.

This chain links TRBV4-1 with TRBJ2-7; 7 bases are shared with TRBD1. Germline V gene sequence: CDR1 MGHRA, CDR2 YSYEKL. V dropped 4 bases and J dropped 3; count of bases not matched to a gene: 12. The CDR3 length is 16 residues. The chain's CDR3 is CASSPDEGTVIYEQYF. The CDR3 nucleotides are TGCGCCAGCAGCCCAGATGAGGGGACAGTCATCTACGAGCAGTACTTC.

To note about this clone: This same CDR3 is encoded by further DNA sequences in the sample. This rearrangement joins TRBV9 to TRBJ2-1; 10 nucleotides align to TRBD2. CDR3 length equals 15 residues. After removal of 2 bases from V and 3 bases from J, the junction contained 2 bases not matched to a gene. Per germline, CDR1 SGDLS and CDR2 YYNGEE. Written as DNA, the CDR3 is TGTGCCAGCAGCGTCTTAGCGGGGGGCTACAATGAGCAGTTCTTC. Residues: CASSVLAGGYNEQFF.

V usage is TRBV12-5 and J usage is TRBJ1-5; 7 bases are shared with TRBD1. V trimming: 1 base; J trimming: 0 bases; junction bases outside the gene matches: 9. Germline assignment: CDR1 LGHNT and CDR2 FRNRAP. This CDR3 is 18 amino acids long. CDR3 protein: CASGLAPRQGNSNQPQHF. CDR3 DNA sequence: TGTGCTAGTGGTTTGGCCCCTCGACAGGGCAATAGCAATCAGCCCCAGCATTTT.

The chain's CDR3 is CASSTTGEGYKQYF. Written as DNA, the CDR3 is TGTGCCAGCAGCACGACAGGGGAAGGGTATAAGCAGTACTTC. This chain connects TRBV5-4 to TRBJ2-7, with 8 bases that match TRBD1. V lost 4 bases, J lost 8 bases, and 11 bases stayed unmatched. CDR3 length: 14 residues. Germline V gene data show CDR1 as SGHNT and CDR2 as YYREEE (reference sequence).

This clone came up a few times. The rearrangement uses TRBV6-4 and TRBJ1-5; D is uncertain. The CDR3 extends over 14 amino acids. Germline V gives CDR1 MRHNA, CDR2 SNTAGT. V was clipped by 2 bases and J by 6 bases, with 11 bases between them. The CDR3 region is CASSDEVLGQPQHF. The CDR3 region has the DNA TGTGCCAGCAGTGACGAGGTGTTAGGTCAGCCCCAGCATTTT.

This clone was counted only a few times. V is TRBV10-1 and J is TRBJ1-1, with unresolved D. Germline V gives CDR1 WNHNN, CDR2 SYGVQD (reference sequence). V lost 0 bases to trimming and J lost 4 bases, with 15 bases between them. CDR3 length equals 16 residues. Here the CDR3 reads CASSESLNPSSTEAFF. DNA of the CDR3: TGCGCCAGCAGTGAGTCGTTGAATCCCTCGAGCACTGAAGCTTTCTTT.

This clone was observed once. This sequence joins TRBV4-1 and TRBJ2-7, with D unresolved. V shed 1 base and J shed 4 bases, with 11 bases lying between them. The CDR3 totals 14 residues. Germline CDR1 reads MGHRA; CDR2 reads YSYEKL. For the CDR3, the DNA is TGCGCCAGCAGCCAAGTGGGCAACATGTACGAGCAGTACTTC. Encoded protein: CASSQVGNMYEQYF.

This clone was seen only once. The CDR3 reads CASSFGQRGGIYNEQFF. CDR3 bases: TGTGCCAGCAGTTTCGGCCAGCGGGGGGGGATATACAATGAGCAGTTCTTC. The V call is TRBV28, the J call TRBJ2-1; 10 bases match TRBD2. The junction had 9 bases not matched to a gene; V was cut back by 3 bases and J by 4 bases. This CDR3 spans 17 amino acids. Germline CDR1 reads MDHEN; CDR2 reads SYDVKM.

The gene calls are TRBV27 and TRBJ2-1; possible D gene TRBD2, 6 bases. This CDR3 has 12 amino acids. Germline loops: CDR1 MNHEY, CDR2 SMNVEV (reference sequence). With 4 bases removed from V and 6 bases from J, the gap between germline ends came to 7 bases. CDR3 amino acids: CASSSSVNEQFF. The CDR3 DNA is TGTGCCAGCAGTTCTAGCGTCAATGAGCAGTTCTTC.

This clone was found once. The V gene is TRBV5-8, the J gene TRBJ2-2; D might be TRBD2 (5 bases). The germline CDR1 and CDR2 sequences are SGHTS and YDEGEE. Trimming removed 0 bases from V and 1 base from J, with 19 bases in between. CDR3 length: 19 residues. This CDR3 reads CASSLDGLRGQVNTGELFF. In DNA form, the CDR3 reads TGTGCCAGCAGCTTGGACGGGCTCCGGGGTCAGGTGAACACCGGGGAGCTGTTTTTT.

The gene calls are TRBV19 and TRBJ1-3; D is uncertain. There are 15 residues in the CDR3. V dropped 7 bases and J dropped 0 bases, with 13 bases sitting between them. Germline assignment: CDR1 LNHDA and CDR2 SQIVND (reference sequence). CDR3 protein: CASKLGLYSGNTIYF. The CDR3 coding sequence is TGTGCCAGTAAACTCGGGTTGTACTCTGGAAACACCATATATTTT.

The V call is TRBV28, the J call TRBJ1-2; D remains unclear. The CDR3 has 15 amino acids. From germline, CDR1 is MDHEN and CDR2 SYDVKM. Trimming removed 1 base at V and 0 bases at J, with 9 bases between. The CDR3 loop is CASSLSGSTNYGYTF. The CDR3 nucleotides read TGTGCCAGCAGTTTATCGGGGAGTACTAACTATGGCTACACCTTC.

This clone was detected a few times. The gene calls are TRBV28 and TRBJ1-1, with D unclear. This CDR3 is built from 12 residues. V was clipped by 6 bases and J by 0 bases, with 5 bases between them. Germline V gene sequence: CDR1 MDHEN, CDR2 SYDVKM. CDR3 sequence (DNA): TGTGCCAGCAGACGGGTGAACACTGAAGCTTTCTTT. Encoded protein: CASRRVNTEAFF.

The chain recombines TRBV27 with TRBJ1-1; D is uncertain. The germline V and J ends were trimmed by 3 bases and 0 bases, with 8 bases remaining between them. CDR3 length: 14 amino acids. Germline CDR1 and CDR2: MNHEY and SMNVEV (reference sequence). The CDR3 DNA is TGTGCCAGCAGTTTTTTGGCCATGAACACTGAAGCTTTCTTT. It encodes CASSFLAMNTEAFF.